This note documents a single TCR beta chain sequence. Its antigen remains unidentified. Every isolated RNA sample was fully reverse transcribed, so sequencing captured expressed TCRB transcripts. This table comes from immunoSEQ multiplex PCR, and its TCRdb copy is limited to in-frame clones, with some not included. The profile shows roughly 450,000 clones, 14% of them singletons. This specimen belongs to a study of beta chain features in type 1 diabetes. Study details: Examination spanned fewer than 140,000,000 sorted cells from all samples. Study-level results: All four CD4+ subsets from Type 1 diabetes patients carried moderately but significantly shorter TCRB CDR3s. Among type 1 diabetes patients, VDJ junctions had fewer insertions and more deletions.

Germline CDR1 MGHDK, CDR2 SYGVNS. V lost 0 bases and J lost 6, with 11 bases in between. The CDR3 has 14 residues. Sequencing was carried out using naive CD4+ T cells from blood. This chain connects TRBV25-1 to TRBJ1-1; no firm D call. The receptor comes from a man aged 25 to 40 in good health. The chain's CDR3 is CASSEYGGGAEAFF. As DNA, the CDR3 is TGTGCCAGCAGTGAATATGGAGGTGGAGCTGAAGCTTTCTTT.